This TCR beta chain is from a study of human T cells and chemical hapten exposure. Background on the study: Scalp application of diphenylcyclopropenone was performed weekly in patients across the entire approximately 26-week study. 0.01% DPC was applied to the upper back in patch tests, which were read at 6 days. Broader study findings: Unchanged with DPC sensitization were TCRs above 1 in 1000 frequency.

About this clonotype itself: Its target is unknown.

TCRdb processed the RACE reads anew with MiXCR; each CDR3 protein has one entry. The sample contains around 300,000 distinct CDR3 sequences, 5.5% of which appear only once. Time point specified: pre-sensitization, week 0. The treatment denotes: therapeutic diphenylcyclopropenone sensitization with weekly scalp DPC. People who gave samples had alopecia, were 18 to 70 years old, and were suitable for DPC. The TCR sequence derives from a woman aged 18-29 years with alopecia areata. Some clones in this sample may be carry-over from other donors' samples. The sample in question was whole blood, obtained in connection with sensitization to the hapten diphenylcyclopropenone (DPC).

The CDR3 region has the DNA TGTGCCAGCAGCTTATACAGGGGGGATAATTCACCCCTCCACTTT. This gives the protein CASSLYRGDNSPLHF. The J gene is TRBJ1-6, the V gene TRBV7-2; 8 bases fit TRBD1. Germline V gene data show CDR1 as SGHTA and CDR2 as FQGNSA. V lost 2 bases, J lost 5 bases, and 2 bases stayed unmatched. The CDR3 has 15 residues.